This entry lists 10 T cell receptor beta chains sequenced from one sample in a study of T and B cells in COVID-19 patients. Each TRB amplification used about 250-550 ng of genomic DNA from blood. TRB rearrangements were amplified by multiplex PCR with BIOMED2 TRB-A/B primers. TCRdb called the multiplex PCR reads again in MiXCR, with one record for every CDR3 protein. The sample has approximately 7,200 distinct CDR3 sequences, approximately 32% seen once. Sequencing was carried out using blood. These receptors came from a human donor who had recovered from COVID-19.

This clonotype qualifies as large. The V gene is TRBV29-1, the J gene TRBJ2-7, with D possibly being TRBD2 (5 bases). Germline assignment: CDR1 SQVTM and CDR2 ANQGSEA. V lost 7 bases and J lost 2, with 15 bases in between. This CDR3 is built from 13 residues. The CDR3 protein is CSAGGGNTYEQYF. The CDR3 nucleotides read TGCAGCGCCGGCGGAGGAAATACCTACGAGCAGTACTTC.

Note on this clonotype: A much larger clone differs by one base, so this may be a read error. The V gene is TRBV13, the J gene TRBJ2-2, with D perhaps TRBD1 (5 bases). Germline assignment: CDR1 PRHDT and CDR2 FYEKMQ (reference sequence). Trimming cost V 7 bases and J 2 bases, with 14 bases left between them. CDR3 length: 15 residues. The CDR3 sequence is CASNWIGQNTGELFF. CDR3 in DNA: TGTGCCAGCAACTGGATTGGACAAAACACCGGGGAGCTGTTTTTT.

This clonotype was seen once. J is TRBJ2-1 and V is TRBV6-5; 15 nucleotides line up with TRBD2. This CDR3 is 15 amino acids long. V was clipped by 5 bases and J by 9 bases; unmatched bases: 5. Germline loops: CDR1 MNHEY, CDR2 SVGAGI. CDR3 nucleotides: TGTGCCAGCAGTCACTGGACTAGCGGGGGGGGTGAGCAGTTCTTC. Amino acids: CASSHWTSGGGEQFF.

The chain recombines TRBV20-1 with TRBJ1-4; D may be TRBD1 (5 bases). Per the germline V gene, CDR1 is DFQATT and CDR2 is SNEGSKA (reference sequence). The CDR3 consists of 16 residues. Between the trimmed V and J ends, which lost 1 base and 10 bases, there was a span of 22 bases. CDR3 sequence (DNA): TGCAGTGCTAGAGCCGGGACGGCGTCACGGTTAGGAAAACTGTTTTTT. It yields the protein CSARAGTASRLGKLFF.

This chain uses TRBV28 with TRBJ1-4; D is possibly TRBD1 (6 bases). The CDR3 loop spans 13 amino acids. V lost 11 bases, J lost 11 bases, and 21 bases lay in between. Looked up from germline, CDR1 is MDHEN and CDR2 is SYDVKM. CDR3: CASLGGPTGKLFF. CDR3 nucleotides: TGTGCCTCCCTGGGGGGGCCAACAGGGAAACTGTTTTTT. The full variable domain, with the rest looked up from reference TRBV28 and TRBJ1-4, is DVKVTQSSRYLVKRTGEKVFLECVQDMDHENMFWYRQDPGLGLRLIYFSYDVKMKEKGDIPEGYSVSREKKERFSLILESASTNQTSMYLCASLGGPTGKLFFGSGTQLSVL.

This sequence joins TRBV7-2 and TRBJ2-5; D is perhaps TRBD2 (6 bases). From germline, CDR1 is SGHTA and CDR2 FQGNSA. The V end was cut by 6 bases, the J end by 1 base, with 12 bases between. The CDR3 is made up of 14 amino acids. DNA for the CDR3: TGTGCCAGCAGTCCTAGCGCCTCCCAAGAGACCCAGTACTTC. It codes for CASSPSASQETQYF.

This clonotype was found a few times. The DNA of the CDR3 is TGTGCCAGCAGTTACTCCTGGGGTTCCCAGGAGACCCAGTACTTC. Residues: CASSYSWGSQETQYF. The chain employs TRBV6-2 or TRBV6-3 and TRBJ2-5; D gene ambiguous. In germline, CDR1 is MNHEY, CDR2 SVGEGT. The CDR3 is 15 amino acids. Trimming left V 0 bases short and J 5 bases short, with 13 bases between.

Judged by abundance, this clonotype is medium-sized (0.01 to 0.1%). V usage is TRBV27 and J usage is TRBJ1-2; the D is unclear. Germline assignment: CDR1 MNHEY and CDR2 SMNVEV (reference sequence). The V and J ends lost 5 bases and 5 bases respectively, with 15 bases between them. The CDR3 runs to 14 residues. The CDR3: CASSATPGGYGYTF. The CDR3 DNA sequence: TGTGCCAGCAGTGCCACACCTGGAGGGTATGGCTACACCTTC.

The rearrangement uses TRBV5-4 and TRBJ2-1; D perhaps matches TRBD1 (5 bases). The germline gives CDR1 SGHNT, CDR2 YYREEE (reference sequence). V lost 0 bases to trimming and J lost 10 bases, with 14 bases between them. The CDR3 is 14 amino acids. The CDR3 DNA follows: TGTGCCAGCAGCTTGGTGGACATTGGTGGGGAGCAGTTCTTC. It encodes CASSLVDIGGEQFF.

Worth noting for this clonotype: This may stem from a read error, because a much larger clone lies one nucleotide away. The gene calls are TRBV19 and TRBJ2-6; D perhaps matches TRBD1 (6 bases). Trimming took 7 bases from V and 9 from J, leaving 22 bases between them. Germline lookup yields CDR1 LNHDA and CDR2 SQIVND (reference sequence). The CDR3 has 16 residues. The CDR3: CASTLGAQGWGNVLTF. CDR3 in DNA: TGTGCCAGTACCCTGGGGGCGCAGGGGTGGGGCAACGTCCTGACTTTC.